This T cell receptor beta chain is drawn from a study of blood T cell repertoires in COVID-19. Overall study context: From the United States, Italy and Spain came samples of acute and convalescent COVID-19.

The CDR3 is 13 residues long. Trimming stripped 8 bases from V and 1 base from J, with 11 bases between. The authors' processing: The assay estimated nucleated cells by amplifying reference gene primers. Produced via immunoSEQ multiplex PCR; TCRdb's table is partial and in-frame only. V and J calls and clone size are given by that table; D and trimming were obtained from the DNA. The sample shows fewer than 300,000 clones, approximately 90% of them seen only once. One Seattle source followed patients from active infection through their disease course. This receptor was taken from a woman aged 45-59 years with COVID-19, enrolled during active disease. Sample: peripheral blood. The chain uses TRBV23-1 and TRBJ1-1; D ambiguous. TRBV23-1 is recorded as an ORF, its role being uncertain. The CDR3 loop is CASPIGQNTEAFF. The CDR3 region has the DNA TGCGCCAGCCCCATTGGGCAGAACACTGAAGCTTTCTTT.